This T cell receptor beta chain was captured by sequencing in a study of T cell responses to AZD1222 COVID-19 vaccine. The CDR3 is 15 residues long. The germline CDR1 and CDR2 sequences are SGHVS and FQNEAQ. V gave up 7 bases and J gave up 6 bases; unmatched junction bases: 14. Here immunoSEQ multiplex PCR was the method, and the copy in TCRdb shows in-frame clones only, minus some. The sample holds some 90,000 clones; around nine tenths are singletons and the top ten take approximately 5.2%. This TCR was sampled from an adult who received the AZD1222 COVID-19 vaccine. The rearrangement joins TRBV7-8 to TRBJ2-5, with 7 bases aligning to TRBD2. The source material was peripheral blood, sampled 28 days after the second AZD1222 dose. The DNA of the CDR3 is TGTGCCAGCACCACACTCGGGGGGACCGGGCAGACCCAGTACTTC. This codes for CASTTLGGTGQTQYF.